A selection of T cell receptor beta chains follows, all from one sample in a study of human T cells and chemical hapten exposure. TCRdb ran MiXCR on the RACE reads and lists one entry per CDR3 protein. The table records about 80,000 distinct CDR3 sequences, 14% of them present only once. Source: whole blood, taken in connection with sensitization to the hapten diphenylcyclopropenone (DPC). The receptor set was obtained from a woman in her forties or fifties with alopecia areata. Some clones in this sample may be carry-over from other donors' samples. Each CDR3 is given with its conserved first and last residue. Each record gives: J gene, V gene, clone size, D gene, CDR3 protein, CDR3 DNA. A D gene is named only where the DNA matches it firmly. Not every row has a clone size; where given, it reads once, few, many or a size class.

>TRBJ1-1|TRBV20-1|.|TRBD1
CSANRGTPEAFF
TGCAGTGCTAACAGGGGGACCCCTGAAGCTTTCTTT
>TRBJ1-2|TRBV20-1|few|TRBD1
CSARRQAGQGRDGYTF
TGCAGTGCTAGACGTCAGGCAGGACAGGGGAGAGATGGCTACACCTTC
>TRBJ2-1|TRBV7-8|few|.
CASSLAVRAEQFF
TGTGCCAGCAGCTTAGCCGTCAGGGCTGAGCAGTTCTTC
>TRBJ1-4|TRBV25-1|.|.
CASSEYGGSPNEKLFF
TGTGCCAGCAGTGAATATGGGGGGTCCCCTAATGAAAAACTGTTTTTT
>TRBJ2-5|TRBV11-3|.|.
CASSEGGETQYF
TGTGCCAGCAGCGAAGGGGGAGAGACCCAGTACTTC
>TRBJ2-2|TRBV11-2|many|.
CASSLITAGNTGELFF
TGTGCCAGCAGCTTAATTACGGCCGGGAACACCGGGGAGCTGTTTTTT
>TRBJ2-6|TRBV5-1|.|TRBD1
CASSPTGGTGANVLTF
TGCGCCAGCAGCCCGACAGGGGGCACTGGGGCCAACGTCCTGACTTTC
>TRBJ2-7|TRBV7-9|many|.
CASSFNEGLEQYF
TGTGCCAGCAGCTTTAACGAGGGGCTCGAGCAGTACTTC
>TRBJ2-1|TRBV18|few|TRBD2
CASSRTASGSTDSYNEQFF
TGTGCCAGCTCACGAACCGCTAGCGGGAGCACCGACTCCTACAATGAGCAGTTCTTC
>TRBJ1-3|TRBV7-2|few|TRBD1
CASREQGARSGNTIYF
TGTGCCAGCAGGGAACAGGGGGCTCGCTCTGGAAACACCATATATTTT